The rows below give T cell receptor beta chains drawn from one sample of a study of cytomegalovirus exposure and HLA in healthy donors. Measured with immunoSEQ multiplex PCR; TCRdb has only the in-frame clones, and not every one. The sample gives some 150,000 clones, approximately 82% of which show up once; 1.5% to 1.7% is in the top ten. Source material: PBMCs. These receptor sequences come from a man in his forties in good health and CMV-seronegative. CDR3s include the opening cysteine and the closing phenylalanine or tryptophan. The D gene is left open where the match is weak. The listing skips clone size in some rows; elsewhere it reads once, few, many or a size class.

J gene: TRBJ1-4
clone size: .
D gene: TRBD1
V gene: TRBV7-3
CDR3 DNA: TGTGCCAGCAGCCCCAAACAGGGGAACAATGAAAAACTGTTTTTT
CDR3 protein: CASSPKQGNNEKLFF

J gene: TRBJ2-7
clone size: .
D gene: TRBD1
V gene: TRBV6-5
CDR3 DNA: TGTGCCAGCAGTCCCCATGGACAGGGGTACGAGCAGTACTTC
CDR3 protein: CASSPHGQGYEQYF

J gene: TRBJ1-2
clone size: .
D gene: .
V gene: TRBV7-9
CDR3 DNA: TGTTCCAGCAGCTTATACGGGGAGGGAGGCTACACCTTC
CDR3 protein: CSSSLYGEGGYTF

J gene: TRBJ1-2
clone size: .
D gene: .
V gene: TRBV9
CDR3 DNA: TGTGCCAGCAGCGTCGGGGGGGATTATGGCTACACCTTC
CDR3 protein: CASSVGGDYGYTF

J gene: TRBJ1-6
clone size: .
D gene: .
V gene: TRBV27
CDR3 DNA: TGTGCCAGCAGTTGGCAGGGCGGCTCACCCCTCCACTTT
CDR3 protein: CASSWQGGSPLHF

J gene: TRBJ2-3
clone size: .
D gene: TRBD1
V gene: TRBV7-8
CDR3 DNA: TGTGCCAGCAGCTGGACAGGGGGCACAGATACGCAGTATTTT
CDR3 protein: CASSWTGGTDTQYF

J gene: TRBJ1-3
clone size: .
D gene: .
V gene: TRBV27
CDR3 DNA: TGTGCCAGCAGTTTGGGGGGAAGGGGAAACACCATATATTTT
CDR3 protein: CASSLGGRGNTIYF

J gene: TRBJ2-5
clone size: .
D gene: TRBD1
V gene: TRBV7-9
CDR3 DNA: TGTGCCAGCAGCTCGGGACAGGGGAGAGAGACCCAGTACTTC
CDR3 protein: CASSSGQGRETQYF

J gene: TRBJ1-2
clone size: .
D gene: TRBD1
V gene: TRBV9
CDR3 DNA: TGTGCCAGCAGCGCCCGTGACAGGGGACCGGGCTACACCTTC
CDR3 protein: CASSARDRGPGYTF

J gene: TRBJ2-5
clone size: .
D gene: TRBD2
V gene: TRBV5-1
CDR3 DNA: TGCGCCAGCAGCCAAGCCGGGACTAGGGTAGATGAGCAGTACTTC
CDR3 protein: CASSQAGTRVDEQYF

J gene: TRBJ2-3
clone size: .
D gene: TRBD1
V gene: TRBV5-1
CDR3 DNA: TGCGCCAGCAGAGTGACAGGGGGTATCGCAGATACGCAGTATTTT
CDR3 protein: CASRVTGGIADTQYF

J gene: TRBJ1-1
clone size: .
D gene: TRBD1
V gene: TRBV30
CDR3 DNA: TGTGCCTGGAGTTGGGGACAGGGTGGTGCTTTCTTT
CDR3 protein: CAWSWGQGGAFF

J gene: TRBJ2-1
clone size: few
D gene: .
V gene: TRBV11-3
CDR3 DNA: TGTGCCAGCAGCTCTTACACCGATCCCCCCAATGAGCAGTTCTTC
CDR3 protein: CASSSYTDPPNEQFF

J gene: TRBJ2-7
clone size: once
D gene: TRBD1
V gene: TRBV7-9
CDR3 DNA: TGTTCCAGCAGCTTAAAGGGACAGGAGTTTACCTACGAGCAGTACTTC
CDR3 protein: CSSSLKGQEFTYEQYF

J gene: TRBJ2-3
clone size: few
D gene: .
V gene: TRBV7-9
CDR3 DNA: TGTGCCAGCAGCATCCTCGGGGATACGCAGTATTTT
CDR3 protein: CASSILGDTQYF

J gene: TRBJ1-4
clone size: .
D gene: .
V gene: TRBV2
CDR3 DNA: TGTGCCAGCAGTGAGGGGGGGACTAATGAAAAACTGTTTTTT
CDR3 protein: CASSEGGTNEKLFF

J gene: TRBJ2-2
clone size: .
D gene: TRBD2
V gene: TRBV5-1
CDR3 DNA: TGCGCCAGCAGCATTAGGACTAGCGGGATTGGGGACACCGGGGAGCTGTTTTTT
CDR3 protein: CASSIRTSGIGDTGELFF

J gene: TRBJ2-2
clone size: .
D gene: .
V gene: TRBV25-1
CDR3 DNA: TGTGCCAGCGGAGACCGGGACTGGAACACCGGGGAGCTGTTTTTT
CDR3 protein: CASGDRDWNTGELFF

J gene: TRBJ2-1
clone size: .
D gene: .
V gene: TRBV6-4
CDR3 DNA: TGTGCCACCTCCAGCGGAGCGGAGTCCGGTGAGCAGTTCTTC
CDR3 protein: CATSSGAESGEQFF

J gene: TRBJ1-1
clone size: .
D gene: .
V gene: TRBV5-1
CDR3 DNA: TGCGCCAGCAGTTTGAAGGGGCTCGGGACTGAAGCTTTCTTT
CDR3 protein: CASSLKGLGTEAFF

J gene: TRBJ1-5
clone size: .
D gene: .
V gene: TRBV7-5
CDR3 DNA: TGTGCCAGAAGGGACAGAGTCCGTCAAGAAGGCAATCAGCCCCAGCATTTT
CDR3 protein: CARRDRVRQEGNQPQHF

J gene: TRBJ1-2
clone size: few
D gene: TRBD1
V gene: TRBV29-1
CDR3 DNA: TGCAGCGTTGTCCAGGGGGCCCTCTATGGCTACACCTTC
CDR3 protein: CSVVQGALYGYTF

J gene: TRBJ1-4
clone size: .
D gene: TRBD1
V gene: TRBV7-6
CDR3 DNA: TGTGCCAGCAGCCCCGGGGACAGCGAAAAACTGTTTTTT
CDR3 protein: CASSPGDSEKLFF

J gene: TRBJ1-1
clone size: .
D gene: .
V gene: TRBV11-2
CDR3 DNA: TGTGCCAGCAGAGGGAGGACTAGGGGCCAGAACACTGAAGCTTTCTTT
CDR3 protein: CASRGRTRGQNTEAFF

J gene: TRBJ2-5
clone size: .
D gene: .
V gene: TRBV15
CDR3 DNA: TGTGCCACCAGAGAGGGGCAGGGGCAAGAGACCCAGTACTTC
CDR3 protein: CATREGQGQETQYF

J gene: TRBJ2-2
clone size: .
D gene: .
V gene: TRBV19
CDR3 DNA: TGTGCCAGTAGTATAGATCTGGTCCGCCAGGGGAGCACCGGGGAGCTGTTTTTT
CDR3 protein: CASSIDLVRQGSTGELFF

J gene: TRBJ1-6
clone size: .
D gene: .
V gene: TRBV18
CDR3 DNA: TGTGCCAGCTCAAGCTTAGAAGGGGATTCACCCCTCCACTTT
CDR3 protein: CASSSLEGDSPLHF

J gene: TRBJ2-3
clone size: .
D gene: .
V gene: TRBV7-9
CDR3 DNA: TGTGCCAGCAGCCCCTGGGCCAGCACAGATACGCAGTATTTT
CDR3 protein: CASSPWASTDTQYF